The rows below give T cell receptor beta chains drawn from one sample of a study of T cell responses to AZD1222 COVID-19 vaccine. This table comes from immunoSEQ multiplex PCR, and its TCRdb copy is limited to in-frame clones, with some not included. The table shows about 70,000 clones, with 84% occurring only once. Sequenced material: peripheral blood, taken on day 0 of AZD1222 vaccination. The receptor set was obtained from an adult in good health. The CDR3 runs from the conserved cysteine through the conserved F or W. The D gene is left open where the match is weak. Rows may omit the clone size; those that give it use once, few, many or a size class.

v_gene	j_gene	d_gene	abundance	CDR3nt	CDR3aa
TRBV5-1	TRBJ2-7	-	-	TGCGCCAGCAGCTTGGGAGGGGGGGACGAGCAGTACTTC	CASSLGGGDEQYF
TRBV10-3	TRBJ1-1	-	-	TGTGCCATCAGTGCGGGGACCCTGAGGACTGAAGCTTTCTTT	CAISAGTLRTEAFF
TRBV5-6	TRBJ1-4	TRBD1	-	TGTGCCAGCAGCTGGAGGGACAGGGGGAATGAAAAACTGTTTTTT	CASSWRDRGNEKLFF
TRBV27	TRBJ2-1	-	-	TGTGCCAGCAAGGGGAGCTCCTACAATGAGCAGTTCTTC	CASKGSSYNEQFF
TRBV4-2	TRBJ2-7	TRBD2	-	TGTGCCAGCAGCCAGGGGTCCAATAGCGGGGGGGCCTACGAGCAGTACTTC	CASSQGSNSGGAYEQYF
TRBV6-5	TRBJ2-3	TRBD2	-	TGTGCCAGCGGGAGGACTAGTATCCCAGATACGCAGTATTTT	CASGRTSIPDTQYF
TRBV7-9	TRBJ1-2	TRBD1	-	TGTGCCAGCAGGTTCACAGGGGGCAGTGGCTACACCTTC	CASRFTGGSGYTF
TRBV6-5	TRBJ1-5	TRBD1	-	TGTGCCAGCAGACAGGGGGCTGGTCAGCCCCAGCATTTT	CASRQGAGQPQHF
TRBV7-9	TRBJ2-7	-	-	TGTGCCAGCAGCTTAGCCCAGGGCATCGACGAGCAGTACTTC	CASSLAQGIDEQYF
TRBV2	TRBJ1-3	-	-	TGTGCCAGCAGTGAAGCGTTCCGAAACACCATATATTTT	CASSEAFRNTIYF
TRBV7-9	TRBJ2-1	TRBD2	-	TGTGCCAGCAGCTTAGGGCGGGGGGGCCTTGATGAGCAGTTCTTC	CASSLGRGGLDEQFF
TRBV2	TRBJ1-2	-	few	TGTGCCAGCAGTGTCGTCAGGGTGAGAGGCTACACCTTC	CASSVVRVRGYTF
TRBV6-5	TRBJ2-7	-	once	TGTGCCAGCAGTTACGTCGGCTCCTACGAGCAGTACTTC	CASSYVGSYEQYF
TRBV5-1	TRBJ1-1	-	-	TGCGCCAGCAGCCAACCCAACCGAGGGCTACCGAACACTGAAGCTTTCTTT	CASSQPNRGLPNTEAFF
TRBV28	TRBJ2-7	-	many	TGTGCCAGCAGTCCCCGCCAGGGGTGGGACGAGCAGTACTTC	CASSPRQGWDEQYF
TRBV5-5	TRBJ2-1	-	-	TGTGCCAGCAGCTTGGAAGGGTCTGTGCAGTTCTTC	CASSLEGSVQFF
TRBV10-3	TRBJ1-6	-	-	TGTGCCATCAGTGTACAGGAACAGACGAATAATTCACCCCTCCACTTT	CAISVQEQTNNSPLHF
TRBV5-1	TRBJ2-2	-	few	TGCGCCAGCAGCTTGGTGAACGGGCAGAACACCGGGGAGCTGTTTTTT	CASSLVNGQNTGELFF
TRBV4-2	TRBJ1-5	-	-	TGTGCCAGCAGTACGGCCAGGGGAAACAATCAGCCCCAGCATTTT	CASSTARGNNQPQHF
TRBV5-1	TRBJ2-1	TRBD1	-	TGCGCCAGCAGCTTCGACAGGGTCGGGGAGCAGTTCTTC	CASSFDRVGEQFF
TRBV9	TRBJ2-1	TRBD2	-	TGTGCCAGCAGCGCTCCGGGACTAGCGGGGTTAACTGAGCAGTTCTTC	CASSAPGLAGLTEQFF
TRBV5-1	TRBJ2-7	-	-	TGCGCCAGCAGCTTGGCCCAGGGTTGGGACTACGAGCAGTACTTC	CASSLAQGWDYEQYF
TRBV19	TRBJ2-5	TRBD2	-	TGTGCCAGTAGCGGGACTAGTAGGGAGACCCAGTACTTC	CASSGTSRETQYF
TRBV28	TRBJ2-2	TRBD1	-	TGTGCCAGCAGCGCAGGGGGCTACGACACCGGGGAGCTGTTTTTT	CASSAGGYDTGELFF
TRBV5-1	TRBJ2-1	-	-	TGCGCCAGCAGCCTAATGGACTCCTCTGGAGAGCAGTTCTTC	CASSLMDSSGEQFF
TRBV28	TRBJ1-6	-	-	TGTGCCAGCAGTCCGGGACAAGTGCGCTCACCCCTCCACTTT	CASSPGQVRSPLHF
TRBV30	TRBJ2-7	-	-	TGTGCCTGGAGTCTTACTTACGAGCAGTACTTC	CAWSLTYEQYF
TRBV15	TRBJ2-3	TRBD2	-	TGTGCCACCAGCAGAGTGGCGGGGGGCCCAGATACGCAGTATTTT	CATSRVAGGPDTQYF
TRBV19	TRBJ1-5	-	-	TGTGCCAGTAGTATTATGGGGTTGGGACAGCCCCAGCATTTT	CASSIMGLGQPQHF
TRBV27	TRBJ2-2	-	-	TGTGCCAGCAGCGTTTTCGTTAACGGGGAGCTGTTTTTT	CASSVFVNGELFF
TRBV6-5	TRBJ1-2	-	few	TGTGCCAGCACCCCAGGGGAACTTAACTATGGCTACACCTTC	CASTPGELNYGYTF